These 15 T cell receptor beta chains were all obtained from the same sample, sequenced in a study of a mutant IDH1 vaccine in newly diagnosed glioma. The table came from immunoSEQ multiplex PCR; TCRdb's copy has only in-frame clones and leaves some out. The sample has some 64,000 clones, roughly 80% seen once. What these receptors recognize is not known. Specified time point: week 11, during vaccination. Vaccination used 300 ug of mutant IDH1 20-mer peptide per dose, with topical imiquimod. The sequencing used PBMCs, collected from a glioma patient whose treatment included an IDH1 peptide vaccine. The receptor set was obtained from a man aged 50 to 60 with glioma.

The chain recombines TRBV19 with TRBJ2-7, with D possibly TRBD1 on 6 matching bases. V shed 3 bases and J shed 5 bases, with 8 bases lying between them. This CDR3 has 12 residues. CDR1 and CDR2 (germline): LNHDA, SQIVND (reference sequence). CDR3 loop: CASSMRGNEQYF. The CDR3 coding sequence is TGTGCCAGTAGTATGAGGGGGAACGAGCAGTACTTC.

CDR3 sequence reads: CASSLGTSGGQQYF. The CDR3 bases are TGCGCCAGCAGCTTGGGGACTAGCGGGGGCCAGCAGTACTTC. The chain combines TRBV5-1 with TRBJ2-7, with 13 nucleotides matching TRBD2. The CDR3 contains 14 residues. Trimming at V came to 0 bases and at J to 8 bases, leaving 2 bases not matched to a gene. Germline CDR1 SGHRS, CDR2 YFSETQ.

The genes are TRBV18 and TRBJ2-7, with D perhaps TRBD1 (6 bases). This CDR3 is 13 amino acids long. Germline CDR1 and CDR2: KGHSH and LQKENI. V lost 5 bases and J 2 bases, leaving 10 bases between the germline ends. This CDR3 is CASSTGTTYEQYF. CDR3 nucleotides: TGTGCCAGCTCAACCGGGACAACCTACGAGCAGTACTTC. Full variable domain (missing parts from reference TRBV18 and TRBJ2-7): NAGVMQNPRHLVRRRGQEARLRCSPMKGHSHVYWYRQLPEEGLKFMVYLQKENIIDESGMPKERFSAEFPKEGPSILRIQQVVRGDSAAYFCASSTGTTYEQYFGPGTRLTVT.

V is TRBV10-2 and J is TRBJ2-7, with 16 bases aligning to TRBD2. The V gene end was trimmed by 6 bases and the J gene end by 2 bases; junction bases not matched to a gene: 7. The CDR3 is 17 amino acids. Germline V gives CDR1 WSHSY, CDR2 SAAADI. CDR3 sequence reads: CASRTGTSGRAPYEQYF. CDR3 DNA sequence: TGCGCCAGCAGGACCGGGACTAGCGGGAGGGCCCCCTACGAGCAGTACTTC.

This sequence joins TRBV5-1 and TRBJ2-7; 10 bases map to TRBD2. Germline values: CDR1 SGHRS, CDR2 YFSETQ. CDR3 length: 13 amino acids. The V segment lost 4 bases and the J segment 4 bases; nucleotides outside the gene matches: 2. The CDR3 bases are TGCGCCAGCAGCCCTAGCGGGAGTTACGAGCAGTACTTC. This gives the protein CASSPSGSYEQYF.

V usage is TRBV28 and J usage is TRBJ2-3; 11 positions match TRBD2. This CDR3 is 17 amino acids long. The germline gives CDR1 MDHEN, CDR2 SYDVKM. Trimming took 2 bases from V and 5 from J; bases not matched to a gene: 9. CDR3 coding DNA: TGTGCCAGCAGTTTAATCGTACTAGCGGGGGACGGAGATACGCAGTATTTT. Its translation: CASSLIVLAGDGDTQYF.

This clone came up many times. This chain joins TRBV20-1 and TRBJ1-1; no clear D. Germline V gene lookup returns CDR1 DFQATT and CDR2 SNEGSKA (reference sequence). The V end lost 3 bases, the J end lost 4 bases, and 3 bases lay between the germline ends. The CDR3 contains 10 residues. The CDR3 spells CSARITEAFF. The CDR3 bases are TGCAGTGCTAGGATCACTGAAGCTTTCTTT.

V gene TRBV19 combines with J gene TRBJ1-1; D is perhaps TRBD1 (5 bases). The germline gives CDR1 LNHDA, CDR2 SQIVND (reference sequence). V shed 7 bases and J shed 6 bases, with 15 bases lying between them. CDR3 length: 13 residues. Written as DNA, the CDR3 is TGTGCCAGTACATTGGGACCCACCTCTGAAGCTTTCTTT. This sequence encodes CASTLGPTSEAFF.

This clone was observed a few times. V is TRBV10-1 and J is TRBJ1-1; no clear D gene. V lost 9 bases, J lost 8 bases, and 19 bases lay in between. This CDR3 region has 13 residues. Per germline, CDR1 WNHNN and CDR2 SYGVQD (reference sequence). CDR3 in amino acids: CARCRPPIWEAFF. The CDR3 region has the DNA TGCGCCAGATGCCGGCCGCCTATATGGGAAGCTTTCTTT.

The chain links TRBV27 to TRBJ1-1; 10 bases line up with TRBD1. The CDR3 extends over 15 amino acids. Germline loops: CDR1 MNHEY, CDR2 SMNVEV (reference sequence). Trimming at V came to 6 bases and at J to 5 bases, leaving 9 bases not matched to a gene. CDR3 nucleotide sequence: TGTGCCAGCAGCCGTGACAGGGGGCTAGGAACTGAAGCTTTCTTT. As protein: CASSRDRGLGTEAFF.

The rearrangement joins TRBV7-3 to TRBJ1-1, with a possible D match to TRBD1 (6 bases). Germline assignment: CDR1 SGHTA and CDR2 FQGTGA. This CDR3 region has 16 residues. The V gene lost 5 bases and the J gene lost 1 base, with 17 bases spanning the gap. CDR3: CASSLYRVSGNTEAFF. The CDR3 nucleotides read TGTGCCAGCAGCCTGTACAGGGTCTCGGGGAACACTGAAGCTTTCTTT.

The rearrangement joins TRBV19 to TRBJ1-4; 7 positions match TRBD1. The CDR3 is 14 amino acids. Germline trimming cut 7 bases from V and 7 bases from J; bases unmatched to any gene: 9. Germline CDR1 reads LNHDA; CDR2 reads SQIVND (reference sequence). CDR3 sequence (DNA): TGTGCCAGTAAAAAGGGGGCAATGATTGAAAAACTGTTTTTT. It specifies CASKKGAMIEKLFF.

The CDR3 region has the DNA TGTGCCAGCAGCCGACCCAGGTACATGAACACTGAAGCTTTCTTT. Protein product: CASSRPRYMNTEAFF. The rearrangement joins TRBV11-2 to TRBJ1-1; no clear D. The CDR3 covers 15 residues. The germline gives CDR1 SGHAT, CDR2 FQNNGV. V gave up 5 bases and J gave up 0 bases, with 13 bases separating them.

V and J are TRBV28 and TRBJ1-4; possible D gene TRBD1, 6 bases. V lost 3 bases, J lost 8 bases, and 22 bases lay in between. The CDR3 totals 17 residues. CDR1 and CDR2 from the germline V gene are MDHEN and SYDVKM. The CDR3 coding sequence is TGTGCCAGCAGTTTTAGATCCCCAGCAGGGGCGAAGGAAAAACTGTTTTTT. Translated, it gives CASSFRSPAGAKEKLFF.

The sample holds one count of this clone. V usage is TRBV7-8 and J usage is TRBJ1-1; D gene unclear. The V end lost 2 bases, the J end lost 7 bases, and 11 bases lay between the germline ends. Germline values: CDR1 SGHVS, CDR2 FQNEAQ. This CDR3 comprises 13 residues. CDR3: CASSLMGANEAFF. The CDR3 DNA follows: TGTGCCAGCAGCTTAATGGGCGCTAATGAAGCTTTCTTT.